These 8 T cell receptor beta chains were sequenced from one sample in a study of shared clonotypes between healthy human individuals. Profiled with immunoSEQ multiplex PCR; TCRdb holds only in-frame clones, not every one. This sample yields 1 million to 1.3 million clones, of which about four fifths are seen a single time; roughly 0.55% belongs to the top ten. Sequencing was done on a sample of memory CD4+ T cells from PBMCs. The subset is: CD45RA-negative fraction. All receptors derive from a young man in good health. Some clones in this sample may be carry-over from other donors' samples.

The chain combines TRBV18 with TRBJ2-7, with 8 bases matching TRBD2. Germline loops: CDR1 KGHSH, CDR2 LQKENI. There are 15 residues in the CDR3. V trimming: 1 base; J trimming: 0 bases; junction bases outside the gene matches: 2. CDR3 in amino acids: CASSPQGTSSYEQYF. The DNA of the CDR3 is TGTGCCAGCTCACCACAGGGGACTAGCTCCTACGAGCAGTACTTC.

J is TRBJ2-7 and V is TRBV28; TRBD2 matches 7 bases. The V and J ends lost 5 bases and 3 bases, in that order; junction bases with no gene match: 7. The CDR3 extends over 14 amino acids. Germline V gene data show CDR1 as MDHEN and CDR2 as SYDVKM. The CDR3 bases are TGTGCCAGCAGTACCTCCCGGGAGGTCTACGAGCAGTACTTC. Encoded protein: CASSTSREVYEQYF.

This clone was recorded a few times. This sequence joins TRBV11-2 and TRBJ2-7; either TRBD1 or TRBD2 may supply D (5 bases each). The CDR3 length is 14 residues. CDR1 SGHAT and CDR2 FQNNGV come from the germline V gene. The ends were cut back, 5 bases at V and 3 bases at J, with 14 bases in the middle. The CDR3 bases are TGTGCCAGCAGCCGCCGGGACGGAGGCTACGAGCAGTACTTC. As protein: CASSRRDGGYEQYF.

The V call is TRBV7-9, the J call TRBJ2-3; TRBD1 is a possible D gene (6 bases). The germline V gene has CDR1 SEHNR and CDR2 FQNEAQ (reference sequence). V was clipped by 3 bases and J by 2 bases, with 9 bases between them. There are 14 residues in the CDR3. The chain's CDR3 is CASSFRTVTDTQYF. The CDR3 DNA sequence: TGTGCCAGCAGCTTTCGGACAGTCACAGATACGCAGTATTTT.

In DNA, the CDR3 is TGTGCCAGCACCAGGGGCACTGAAGCTTTCTTT. Translated, it gives CASTRGTEAFF. This chain joins TRBV6-5 and TRBJ1-1, with D possibly being TRBD1 (6 bases). This CDR3 has 11 amino acids. CDR1 is MNHEY and CDR2 is SVGAGI in the germline V gene. The V end was cut by 7 bases, the J end by 4 bases, with 7 bases between.

This chain links TRBV18 with TRBJ2-1; TRBD1 might be the D (6 bases). This CDR3 is built from 15 residues. Germline V CDR1 and CDR2: KGHSH, LQKENI. The ends were cut back, 3 bases at V and 6 bases at J, with 15 bases in the middle. Here the CDR3 reads CASSPYTRGGNEQFF. The CDR3, as DNA: TGTGCCAGCTCACCTTACACCAGGGGTGGCAATGAGCAGTTCTTC.

Regarding this clone: Other DNA sequences from this sample encode an identical CDR3 as well. The chain recombines TRBV27 with TRBJ1-1, with D unresolved. Germline loops: CDR1 MNHEY, CDR2 SMNVEV (reference sequence). Trimming removed 2 bases from V and 0 bases from J, with 7 bases in between. This CDR3 spans 14 amino acids. The CDR3 loop is CASSLGIMNTEAFF. In DNA form, the CDR3 reads TGTGCCAGCAGTTTAGGAATCATGAACACTGAAGCTTTCTTT.

The sample holds a few counts of this clone. V and J are TRBV5-1 and TRBJ2-1, with D possibly matching TRBD2 (5 bases). The CDR3 consists of 14 residues. Germline-derived CDR1 and CDR2 are SGHRS and YFSETQ. Trimming left V 4 bases short and J 8 bases short, with 16 bases between. CDR3 nucleotide sequence: TGCGCCAGCAGCGTAGGTGGGAGTAGGGATGAGCAGTTCTTC. It codes for CASSVGGSRDEQFF.